These 13 T cell receptor beta chains were sequenced from one sample in a study of blood T cell repertoires in COVID-19. Generated by immunoSEQ multiplex PCR, the TCRdb table keeps only in-frame clones and is missing some. This table holds fewer than 200,000 clones, approximately 90% found once. Material: peripheral blood. The receptors originated from a man in his fifties or sixties with acute or convalescent COVID-19.

This chain uses TRBV19 with TRBJ2-5; D perhaps matches TRBD1 (6 bases). Looked up from germline, CDR1 is LNHDA and CDR2 is SQIVND (reference sequence). V gave up 9 bases and J gave up 4 bases, with 21 bases separating them. The CDR3 loop spans 15 amino acids. DNA for the CDR3: TGTGCCAGCCTTCAAGCCGAGGCAGGGGTAGAGACCCAGTACTTC. Its protein is CASLQAEAGVETQYF.

The chain links TRBV7-3 to TRBJ2-3; a weak D match, TRBD1 (6 bases). The V gene's germline CDR1 is SGHTA and CDR2 FQGTGA. CDR3 length: 15 amino acids. V shed 3 bases and J shed 2 bases, with 12 bases lying between them. CDR3 sequence (DNA): TGTGCCAGCAGCTTCGGACAGACCCTCACAGATACGCAGTATTTT. Encoded protein: CASSFGQTLTDTQYF.

Note on this clone: This sample includes further DNA sequences coding for the same CDR3. The genes are TRBV5-1 and TRBJ2-3, with a tentative D call TRBD1 (5 bases). CDR1 SGHRS and CDR2 YFSETQ come from the germline V gene. V was cut by 0 bases and J by 0 bases, with 5 bases left in between. CDR3 length equals 14 residues. For the CDR3, the DNA is TGCGCCAGCAGCTTGGCAGGGAGCACAGATACGCAGTATTTT. Residues: CASSLAGSTDTQYF.

This clone was counted only a few times. This chain uses TRBV3-1 (or the pseudogene TRBV3-2) with TRBJ1-5, with 8 positions matching TRBD1. This CDR3 comprises 14 residues. V lost 5 bases and J lost 7; bases outside the gene matches: 7. Germline CDR1 is LGHDT and CDR2 is YNNKEL (reference sequence). CDR3 in amino acids: CASSLGTGGQPQHF. Here the CDR3 DNA reads TGTGCCAGCAGCTTAGGGACAGGTGGACAGCCCCAGCATTTT.

The chain has TRBV30 and TRBJ2-7, with TRBD2 as a possible D gene (5 bases). Germline-derived CDR1 and CDR2 are GTSNPN and SVGIG (reference sequence). V shed 2 bases and J shed 3 bases, with 8 bases lying between them. CDR3 length: 12 residues. This CDR3 is CAWSRTHYEQYF. The CDR3 DNA reads TGTGCCTGGAGTCGGACTCACTACGAGCAGTACTTC.

The chain is built from TRBV5-5 and TRBJ1-6, with TRBD1 matching 10 bases. Unmatched junction bases numbered 4, after V lost 4 bases and J lost 3 bases. Germline CDR1 SGHKS, CDR2 YYEKEE (reference sequence). The CDR3 runs 16 residues. DNA of the CDR3: TGTGCCAGCAGCCGGACAGGGGGAAACTATAATTCACCCCTCCACTTT. As protein: CASSRTGGNYNSPLHF.

This sequence joins TRBV18 and TRBJ1-1; the match to TRBD1 covers 8 bases. There are 15 residues in the CDR3. V was pared by 4 bases and J by 1 base, with 5 bases of the junction left unmatched. CDR1 and CDR2 (germline): KGHSH, LQKENI. In DNA, the CDR3 is TGTGCCAGCTCACGAGGGACAGGAGCGAACACTGAAGCTTTCTTT. Its translation is CASSRGTGANTEAFF.

This rearrangement joins TRBV6-5 to TRBJ2-1; D is uncertain. The CDR3 consists of 14 residues. Trimming stripped 2 bases from V and 7 bases from J, with 12 bases between. Looked up from germline, CDR1 is MNHEY and CDR2 is SVGAGI. The CDR3 reads CASSYGPSANEQFF. For the CDR3, the DNA is TGTGCCAGCAGTTACGGGCCTTCCGCTAATGAGCAGTTCTTC.

The chain links TRBV5-6 to TRBJ2-1; 11 bases fit TRBD2. The CDR3 length is 17 residues. With 1 base clipped from V and 16 bases from J, the junction kept 19 bases outside the gene matches. The germline V gene encodes CDR1 SGHDT and CDR2 YYEEEE. CDR3 DNA sequence: TGTGCCAGCAGCTTGTTAGGCCGGACTAGCGGGCCGCACTTTAGCTTCTTC. Translated: CASSLLGRTSGPHFSFF.

The chain joins TRBV6-5 to TRBJ1-3, with D unclear. Germline CDR1 MNHEY, CDR2 SVGAGI. CDR3 length equals 13 residues. V lost 6 bases and J 4 bases, leaving 10 bases between the germline ends. The CDR3, as DNA: TGTGCCAGCAGCCTCTATCCCGGAAACACCATATATTTT. Amino acids: CASSLYPGNTIYF.

The V and J genes are TRBV19 and TRBJ2-1, with 7 bases fitting TRBD2. In germline, CDR1 is LNHDA, CDR2 SQIVND (reference sequence). After removal of 3 bases from V and 3 bases from J, the junction contained 2 bases not matched to a gene. CDR3 length: 14 amino acids. The CDR3 reads CASSIREVYNEQFF. The CDR3 DNA reads as TGTGCCAGTAGTATCCGGGAGGTCTACAATGAGCAGTTCTTC.

This clone was seen a few times. V is TRBV19 and J is TRBJ1-6; 7 nucleotides agree with TRBD1. The CDR3 runs to 15 residues. Losses at the gene ends were 3 bases for V and 7 bases for J; bases not matched to a gene: 6. Germline values: CDR1 LNHDA, CDR2 SQIVND (reference sequence). DNA for the CDR3: TGTGCCAGTAGTATGCTGACAGGGAGCAATTCACCCCTCCACTTT. This codes for CASSMLTGSNSPLHF.

This chain connects TRBV6-5 to TRBJ1-1, with 7 bases aligning to TRBD1. CDR1 is MNHEY and CDR2 is SVGAGI in the germline V gene. The CDR3 length is 12 residues. The ends lost 5 bases at V and 8 bases at J; junction bases unmatched: 5. This chain's CDR3 is CASSPQGLEAFF. CDR3 nucleotides: TGTGCCAGCAGTCCACAGGGGCTAGAAGCTTTCTTT.